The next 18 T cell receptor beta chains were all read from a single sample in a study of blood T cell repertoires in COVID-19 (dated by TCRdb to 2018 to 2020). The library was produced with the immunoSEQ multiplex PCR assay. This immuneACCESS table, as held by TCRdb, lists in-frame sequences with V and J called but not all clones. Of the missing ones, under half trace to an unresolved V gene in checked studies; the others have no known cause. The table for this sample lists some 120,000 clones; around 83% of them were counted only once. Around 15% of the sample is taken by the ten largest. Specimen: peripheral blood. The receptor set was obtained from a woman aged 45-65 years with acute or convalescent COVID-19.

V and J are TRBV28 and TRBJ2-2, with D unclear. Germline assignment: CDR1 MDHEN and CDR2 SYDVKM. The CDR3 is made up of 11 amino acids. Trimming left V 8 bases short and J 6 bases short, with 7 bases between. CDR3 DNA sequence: TGTGCCAGCGAAGGAGCCGGGGAGCTGTTTTTT. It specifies CASEGAGELFF.

The CDR3 protein is CASRVTGSYEQYF. The DNA for the CDR3 is TGTGCCAGCAGAGTGACAGGATCCTACGAGCAGTACTTC. This chain connects TRBV2 to TRBJ2-7; D is perhaps TRBD1 (6 bases). The CDR3 is 13 amino acids. Per the germline V gene, CDR1 is SNHLY and CDR2 is FYNNEI. Trimming cost V 6 bases and J 1 base, with 10 bases left between them. Supplemented by reference TRBV2 and TRBJ2-7, the full variable domain reads EPEVTQTPSHQVTQMGQEVILRCVPISNHLYFYWYRQILGQKVEFLVSFYNNEISEKSEIFDDQFSVERPDGSNFTLKIRSTKLEDSAMYFCASRVTGSYEQYFGPGTRLTVT.

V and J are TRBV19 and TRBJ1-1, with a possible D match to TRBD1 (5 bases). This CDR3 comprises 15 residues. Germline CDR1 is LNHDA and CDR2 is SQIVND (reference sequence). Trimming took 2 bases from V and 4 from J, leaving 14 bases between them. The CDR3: CASSIPKQGRTEAFF. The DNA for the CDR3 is TGTGCCAGTAGTATACCCAAGCAGGGTCGCACTGAAGCTTTCTTT.

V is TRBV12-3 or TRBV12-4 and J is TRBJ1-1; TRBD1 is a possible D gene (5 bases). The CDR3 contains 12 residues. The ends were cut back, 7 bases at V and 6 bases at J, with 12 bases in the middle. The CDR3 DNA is TGTGCCAGCACCTCCCAAGGGGCTGAAGCTTTCTTT. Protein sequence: CASTSQGAEAFF.

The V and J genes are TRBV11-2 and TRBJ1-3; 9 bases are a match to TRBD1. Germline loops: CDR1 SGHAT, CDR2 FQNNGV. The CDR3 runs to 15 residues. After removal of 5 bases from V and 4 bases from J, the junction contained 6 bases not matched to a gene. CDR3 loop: CASSVLGQGGNTIYF. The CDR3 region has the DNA TGTGCCAGCAGCGTCCTGGGACAGGGAGGAAACACCATATATTTT.

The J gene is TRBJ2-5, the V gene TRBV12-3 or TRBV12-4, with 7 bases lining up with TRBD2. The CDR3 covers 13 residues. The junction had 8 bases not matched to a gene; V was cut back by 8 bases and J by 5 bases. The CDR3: CASGGGNSETQYF. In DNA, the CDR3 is TGTGCCAGCGGGGGGGGTAACTCTGAGACCCAGTACTTC.

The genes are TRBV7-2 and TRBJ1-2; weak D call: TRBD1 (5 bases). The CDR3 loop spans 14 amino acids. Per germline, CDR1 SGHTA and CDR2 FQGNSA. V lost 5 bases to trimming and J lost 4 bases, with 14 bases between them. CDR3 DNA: TGTGCCAGCAGCGATCAGGGTTCCAGCTATGGCTACACCTTC. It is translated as CASSDQGSSYGYTF.

The CDR3 nucleotides are TGTGCCAGCAGTGAAAGGGACTCCAACTATGGCTACACCTTC. Protein product: CASSERDSNYGYTF. V gene TRBV2 combines with J gene TRBJ1-2, with a tentative D call TRBD1 (5 bases). V was trimmed by 2 bases and J by 2 bases, leaving 9 bases between them. The length of the CDR3 is 14 residues. Germline CDR1 reads SNHLY; CDR2 reads FYNNEI.

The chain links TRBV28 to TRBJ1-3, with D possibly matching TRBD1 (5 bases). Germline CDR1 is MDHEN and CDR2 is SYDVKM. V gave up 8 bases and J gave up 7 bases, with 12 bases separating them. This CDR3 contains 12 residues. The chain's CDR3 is CASGAGKNTIYF. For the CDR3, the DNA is TGTGCCAGCGGGGCAGGGAAGAACACCATATATTTT.

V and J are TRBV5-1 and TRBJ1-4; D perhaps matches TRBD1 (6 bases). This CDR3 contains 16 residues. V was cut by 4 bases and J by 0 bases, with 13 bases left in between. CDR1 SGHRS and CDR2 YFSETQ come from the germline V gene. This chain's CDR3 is CASSQGQTATNEKLFF. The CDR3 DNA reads TGCGCCAGCAGCCAAGGACAGACAGCAACTAATGAAAAACTGTTTTTT.

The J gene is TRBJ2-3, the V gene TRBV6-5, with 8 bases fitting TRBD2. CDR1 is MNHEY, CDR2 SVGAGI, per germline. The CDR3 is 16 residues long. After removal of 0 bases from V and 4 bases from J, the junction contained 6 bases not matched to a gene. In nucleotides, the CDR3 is TGTGCCAGCAGTTACTCTGGGACTAGTATCTCAGATACGCAGTATTTT. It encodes CASSYSGTSISDTQYF.

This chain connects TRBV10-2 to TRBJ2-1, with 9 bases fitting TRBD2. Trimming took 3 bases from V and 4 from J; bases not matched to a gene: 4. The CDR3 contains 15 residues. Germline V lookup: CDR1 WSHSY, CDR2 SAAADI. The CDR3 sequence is CASSDPSGEYNEQFF. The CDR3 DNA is TGCGCCAGCAGTGACCCTAGCGGGGAGTACAATGAGCAGTTCTTC.

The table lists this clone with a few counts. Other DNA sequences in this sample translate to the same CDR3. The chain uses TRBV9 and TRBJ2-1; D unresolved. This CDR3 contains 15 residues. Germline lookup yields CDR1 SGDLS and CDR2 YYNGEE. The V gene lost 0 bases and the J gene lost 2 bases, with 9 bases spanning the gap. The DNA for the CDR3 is TGTGCCAGCAGCGTAGCGAGCGACCCCTACAATGAGCAGTTCTTC. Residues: CASSVASDPYNEQFF.

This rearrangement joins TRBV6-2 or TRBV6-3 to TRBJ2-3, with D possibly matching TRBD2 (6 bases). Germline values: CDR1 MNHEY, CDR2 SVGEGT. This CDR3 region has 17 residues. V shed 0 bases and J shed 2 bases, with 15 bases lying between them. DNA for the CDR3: TGTGCCAGCAGTTACTCTCGTGGGGGGAAGAACACAGATACGCAGTATTTT. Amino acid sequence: CASSYSRGGKNTDTQYF.

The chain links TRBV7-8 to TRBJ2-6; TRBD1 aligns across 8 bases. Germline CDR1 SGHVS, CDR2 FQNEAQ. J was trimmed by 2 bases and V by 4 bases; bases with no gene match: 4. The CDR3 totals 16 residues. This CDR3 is CASSSQQGAGANVLTF. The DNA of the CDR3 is TGTGCCAGCAGCTCTCAACAGGGGGCTGGGGCCAACGTCCTGACTTTC.

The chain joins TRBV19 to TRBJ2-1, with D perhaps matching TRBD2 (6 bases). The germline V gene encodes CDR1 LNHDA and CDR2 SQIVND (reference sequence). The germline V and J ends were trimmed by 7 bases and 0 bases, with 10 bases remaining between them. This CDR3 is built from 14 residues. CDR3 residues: CASKRASSYNEQFF. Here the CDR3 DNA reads TGTGCCAGTAAGCGGGCAAGCTCCTACAATGAGCAGTTCTTC.

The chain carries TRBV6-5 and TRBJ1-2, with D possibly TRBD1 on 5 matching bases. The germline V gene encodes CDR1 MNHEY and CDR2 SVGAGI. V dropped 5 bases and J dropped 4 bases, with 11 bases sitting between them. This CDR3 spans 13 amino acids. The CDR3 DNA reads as TGTGCCAGCAGTCAGGGCAGAATCTATGGCTACACCTTC. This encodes CASSQGRIYGYTF.

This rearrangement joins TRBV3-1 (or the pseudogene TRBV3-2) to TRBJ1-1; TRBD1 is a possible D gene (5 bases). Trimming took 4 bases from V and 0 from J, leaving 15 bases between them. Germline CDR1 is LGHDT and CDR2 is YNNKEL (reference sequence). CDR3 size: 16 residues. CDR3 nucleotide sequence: TGTGCCAGCAGCCCAGGACAACCTCGCATGAACACTGAAGCTTTCTTT. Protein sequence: CASSPGQPRMNTEAFF.